This TCR beta chain is from a study of STAT3 mutations in large granular lymphocyte leukemia. The CDR3 totals 16 residues. Germline V gene sequence: CDR1 SGHRS, CDR2 YFSETQ. V gave up 3 bases and J gave up 5 bases; unmatched junction bases: 13. Each sample's TCRbeta library yielded on average around 40,000 productive templates. Sequenced by immunoSEQ multiplex PCR; TCRdb stores in-frame clones only, minus some. Of about 24,000 clones listed, about 95% are singletons. In the case of this clone: Its antigen is not known.

The study, taken as a whole, reports: Every T-cell large granular lymphocyte leukemia patient had at least one immunodominant TCR beta clonotype. In about 30% of the 18 patients, new TCR clonotypes emerged after therapy. Sampling intervals varied between patients and samples. In some patients, a small highly pathogenic clone possibly went undetected.

The sample comprised peripheral blood mononuclear cells. This sequence originates from a man aged 40-55 years with T-cell large granular lymphocyte leukemia. Some clones in this sample may be carry-over from other donors' samples. The chain employs TRBV5-1 and TRBJ2-5, with 7 bases fitting TRBD1. The CDR3 DNA reads TGCGCCAGCAGCTCGCTCACAAGGGGGCAGGGGGAGACCCAGTACTTC. Its translation is CASSSLTRGQGETQYF.